This T cell receptor beta chain was recorded in a study of T cells expressing NK-cell markers. The CDR3 has 11 amino acids. The germline V gene encodes CDR1 SNHLY and CDR2 FYNNEI. Production of TCR beta cDNA relied on 5'RACE template switching with UMIs. TCRdb reprocessed the 5' RACE reads and stores each CDR3 protein as one record, lacking DNA. The sample has just under 150,000 distinct CDR3 sequences. Findings and limits, study-wide: In a handful of donors, dominant CD3+CD56+NKG2C+ clones formed about 1.0-7.0% of CD8+ cells. There were several donors in whom these clonotypes also led the CD3+CD56-NKG2C+ fraction.

A word on this clonotype: Antigen unknown.

Sequenced input: blood T cells: a sorted CD56 or NKG2C T cell subset, CD4+ or CD8+ T cells, or bulk PBMC T cells (not recorded which). The source of this sequence is a man aged 18-30 years in good health. V and J are TRBV2 and TRBJ1-2; TCRdb reports TRBD1, a call that lacks DNA to check it against. The CDR3: CATKTGHGYTF.